This is a list of T cell receptor beta chains from one sample in a study of response to subunit inactivated influenza vaccine. MiXCR was run by TCRdb on the RT-PCR reads, yielding one entry per CDR3 protein. The data contain fewer than 350,000 distinct CDR3 sequences, 20% to 25% of them seen just once; the ten biggest clones take up around 9.6%. The source was PBMCs from blood, collected 21 months after vaccination. The receptors come from a man between 50 and 69 years old who received an inactivated influenza vaccine. Both conserved end residues are part of each CDR3. A D gene is named only where the DNA matches it firmly. Size is omitted from some rows. Given values are once, few, many or a class for expanded clones.

clone_size: few
j_call: TRBJ2-1
v_call: TRBV20-1
d_call: -
cdr3_nt: TGCAGTGCAACTTTACCCGAGGGCTCCTACAATGAGCAGTTCTTC
cdr3_aa: CSATLPEGSYNEQFF

clone_size: few
j_call: TRBJ1-5
v_call: TRBV20-1
d_call: TRBD1
cdr3_nt: TGCAGTGCACGGACAGGTCCTCGGGGCAATCAGCCCCAGCATTTT
cdr3_aa: CSARTGPRGNQPQHF

clone_size: -
j_call: TRBJ2-3
v_call: TRBV29-1
d_call: TRBD2
cdr3_nt: TGCAGCGTCCAGACTAGCGGGAGGGCCTTCACAGATACGCAGTATTTT
cdr3_aa: CSVQTSGRAFTDTQYF

clone_size: many
j_call: TRBJ2-7
v_call: TRBV20-1
d_call: -
cdr3_nt: TGCAGTGCTAGAGATGCAGGAGGCTACGAGCAGTACTTC
cdr3_aa: CSARDAGGYEQYF

clone_size: few
j_call: TRBJ2-1
v_call: TRBV28
d_call: TRBD2
cdr3_nt: TGTGCCAGCAAAGTGGGACTAGGTGGTGAGCAGTTCTTC
cdr3_aa: CASKVGLGGEQFF

clone_size: few
j_call: TRBJ1-2
v_call: TRBV3-1
d_call: -
cdr3_nt: TGTGCCAGCAGCCAAGATCCCGGGGGATTGGGCTACACCTTC
cdr3_aa: CASSQDPGGLGYTF

clone_size: few
j_call: TRBJ2-6
v_call: TRBV20-1
d_call: -
cdr3_nt: TGCAGTGCTCGGCCGGGACACACCTCTGGGGCCAACGTCCTGACTTTC
cdr3_aa: CSARPGHTSGANVLTF

clone_size: many
j_call: TRBJ2-7
v_call: TRBV29-1
d_call: TRBD1
cdr3_nt: TGCAGCGTTGAGTTGGACAGGTCCTACGAGCAGTACTTC
cdr3_aa: CSVELDRSYEQYF

clone_size: -
j_call: TRBJ2-3
v_call: TRBV29-1
d_call: TRBD2
cdr3_nt: TGCAGCGTTGACCCCGGGGGGGGCACAGATACGCAGTATTTT
cdr3_aa: CSVDPGGGTDTQYF

clone_size: -
j_call: TRBJ1-1
v_call: TRBV5-1
d_call: -
cdr3_nt: TGCGCCAGCAGCTTGACCCTCAGGGATAGATACACTAAAGCTTTCTTT
cdr3_aa: CASSLTLRDRYTKAFF

clone_size: few
j_call: TRBJ1-1
v_call: TRBV12-3/TRBV12-4
d_call: -
cdr3_nt: TGTGCCAGCAGTCCAATGAACACTGAAGCTTTCTTT
cdr3_aa: CASSPMNTEAFF

clone_size: -
j_call: TRBJ1-6
v_call: TRBV7-9
d_call: -
cdr3_nt: TGTGCCAGCAGCGCGAAGACCGGGTCACGTAATTCACCCCTCCACTTT
cdr3_aa: CASSAKTGSRNSPLHF

clone_size: -
j_call: TRBJ1-5
v_call: TRBV4-3
d_call: -
cdr3_nt: TGCGCCAGCAGCCAAGAGTTCGTGAATCAGCCCCAGCATTTT
cdr3_aa: CASSQEFVNQPQHF

clone_size: -
j_call: TRBJ2-7
v_call: TRBV4-3
d_call: -
cdr3_nt: TGCGCCAGCAGCCAAGATTTAGCGGTAAACGAGCAGTACTTC
cdr3_aa: CASSQDLAVNEQYF

clone_size: -
j_call: TRBJ2-7
v_call: TRBV20-1
d_call: TRBD2
cdr3_nt: TGCAGTGCTCCTAAGAGAGCGGGAGGGAATTACGAGCAGTACTTC
cdr3_aa: CSAPKRAGGNYEQYF

clone_size: few
j_call: TRBJ2-3
v_call: TRBV29-1
d_call: TRBD2
cdr3_nt: TGCAGCGTTGGTGGGAGGGCGATAGATACGCAGTATTTT
cdr3_aa: CSVGGRAIDTQYF

clone_size: -
j_call: TRBJ2-3
v_call: TRBV24-1
d_call: -
cdr3_nt: TGTGCCACCAGTGATTGGGCAAACGATGGGACAGATACGCAGTATTTT
cdr3_aa: CATSDWANDGTDTQYF

clone_size: few
j_call: TRBJ1-3
v_call: TRBV10-3
d_call: -
cdr3_nt: TGTGCCATCTTGGAGGCAGCTGGAAACACCATATATTTT
cdr3_aa: CAILEAAGNTIYF

clone_size: -
j_call: TRBJ2-1
v_call: TRBV28
d_call: TRBD2
cdr3_nt: TGTGCCAGCAGTTCCCCCCTCGGAGCGGGAGGGCCGAATGAGCAGTTCTTC
cdr3_aa: CASSSPLGAGGPNEQFF

clone_size: -
j_call: TRBJ2-1
v_call: TRBV6-2/TRBV6-3
d_call: -
cdr3_nt: TGTGCCAGCAGTTACGCTAGCCCATGGGACTACAATGAGCAGTTCTTC
cdr3_aa: CASSYASPWDYNEQFF

clone_size: -
j_call: TRBJ1-1
v_call: TRBV18
d_call: -
cdr3_nt: TGTGCCAGCTCACCACAGCCCCGTTCGGGGATGCGGTCGGTGAACACTGAAGCTTTCTTT
cdr3_aa: CASSPQPRSGMRSVNTEAFF

clone_size: few
j_call: TRBJ1-5
v_call: TRBV12-3/TRBV12-4
d_call: -
cdr3_nt: TGTGCCAGCAGTTTAATAGGGGATAGCAATCAGCCCCAGCATTTT
cdr3_aa: CASSLIGDSNQPQHF

clone_size: few
j_call: TRBJ1-3
v_call: TRBV4-1
d_call: TRBD1
cdr3_nt: TGCGCCAGCAGCCAACCATTCCGGACAGGAGCCGGAAACACCATATATTTT
cdr3_aa: CASSQPFRTGAGNTIYF

clone_size: few
j_call: TRBJ2-5
v_call: TRBV2
d_call: -
cdr3_nt: TGTGCCAGCGCGTATCAAGAGACCCAGTACTTC
cdr3_aa: CASAYQETQYF

clone_size: -
j_call: TRBJ1-1
v_call: TRBV5-1
d_call: -
cdr3_nt: TGCGCCAGCAGCTTAGCGAAGAACACTGAAGCTTTCTTT
cdr3_aa: CASSLAKNTEAFF

clone_size: -
j_call: TRBJ1-2
v_call: TRBV14
d_call: -
cdr3_nt: TGTGCCAGCAGCCACCTTCGGTGGGCTGGCTACACCTTC
cdr3_aa: CASSHLRWAGYTF